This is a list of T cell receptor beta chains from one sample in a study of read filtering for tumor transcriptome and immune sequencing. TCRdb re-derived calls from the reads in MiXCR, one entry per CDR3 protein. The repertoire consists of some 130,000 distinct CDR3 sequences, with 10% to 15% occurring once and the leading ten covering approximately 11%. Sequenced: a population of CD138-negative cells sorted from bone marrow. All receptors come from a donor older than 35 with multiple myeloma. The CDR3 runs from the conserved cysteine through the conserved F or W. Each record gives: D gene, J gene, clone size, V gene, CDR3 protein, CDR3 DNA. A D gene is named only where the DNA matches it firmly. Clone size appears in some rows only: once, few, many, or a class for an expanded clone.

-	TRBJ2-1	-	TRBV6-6	CASSYPGDNEQLF	TGTGCCAGCAGTTATCCTGGGGACAATGAGCAGCTCTTC
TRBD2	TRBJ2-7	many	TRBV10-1	CASSGLTGGDTEQYF	TGCGCCAGCAGTGGTTTAACGGGAGGGGATACCGAGCAGTACTTC
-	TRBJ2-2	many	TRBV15	CATSPGGSSTGELFF	TGTGCCACCTCCCCGGGGGGCTCGAGCACCGGGGAGCTGTTTTTT
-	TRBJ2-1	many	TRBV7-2	CASSSAGWGANEQFF	TGTGCCAGCAGCTCCGCGGGTTGGGGGGCGAATGAGCAGTTCTTC
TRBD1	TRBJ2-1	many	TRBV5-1	CASSLQGATSYNEQFF	TGCGCCAGCAGCTTACAGGGGGCAACCTCCTACAATGAGCAGTTCTTC
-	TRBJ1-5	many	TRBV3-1	CASSQDAGNQPQHF	TGTGCCAGCAGCCAAGATGCGGGCAATCAGCCCCAGCATTTT
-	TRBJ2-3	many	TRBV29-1	CSVEGDAGGLDTQYF	TGCAGCGTTGAAGGCGACGCGGGCGGTCTAGATACGCAGTATTTT
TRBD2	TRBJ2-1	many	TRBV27	CASSLLAGAYNEQFF	TGTGCCAGCAGCTTACTAGCGGGTGCCTACAATGAGCAGTTCTTC
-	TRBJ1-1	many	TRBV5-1	CASSSTGGRSTEAFF	TGCGCCAGCAGCTCTACCGGGGGTCGAAGCACTGAAGCTTTCTTT
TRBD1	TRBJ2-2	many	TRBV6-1	CASSEGTGWTGELFF	TGTGCCAGCAGTGAAGGGACAGGGTGGACCGGGGAGCTGTTTTTT
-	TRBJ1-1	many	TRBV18	CASSVGAGGTEAFF	TGTGCCAGCTCAGTAGGGGCGGGCGGCACTGAAGCTTTCTTT
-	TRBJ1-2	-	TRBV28	CVSRRPANYGYTF	TGTGTCAGCCGCAGACCGGCTAACTATGGCTACACCTTC
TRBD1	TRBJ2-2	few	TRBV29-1	CSVGGTGAGELFF	TGCAGCGTTGGAGGGACAGGGGCCGGGGAGCTGTTTTTT
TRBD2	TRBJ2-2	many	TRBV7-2	CASSLSGRGTGELFF	TGTGCCAGCAGCTTAAGCGGGAGAGGCACCGGGGAGCTGTTTTTT
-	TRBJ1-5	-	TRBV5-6	CASSSIRGGNQPRHF	TGTGCCAGCAGCTCAATTCGGGGTGGCAATCAGCCCCGGCATTTT
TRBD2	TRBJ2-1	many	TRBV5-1	CASSVTPSGGGANEQFF	TGCGCCAGCAGCGTCACCCCTAGCGGGGGGGGTGCCAATGAGCAGTTCTTC
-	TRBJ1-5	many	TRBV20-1	CSARSREINQPQHF	TGCAGTGCTAGATCCCGGGAGATAAATCAGCCCCAGCATTTT
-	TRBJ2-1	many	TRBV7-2	CASTSTGLPTSYNEQFF	TGTGCCAGCACTTCAACCGGGCTACCAACCTCCTACAATGAGCAGTTCTTC
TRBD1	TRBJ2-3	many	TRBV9	CASSETGQGWTDTQYF	TGTGCCAGCAGCGAAACCGGACAGGGGTGGACAGATACGCAGTATTTT
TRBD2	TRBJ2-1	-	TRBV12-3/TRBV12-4	CASSLSAGGIYEQLF	TGTGCCAGCAGCTTATCAGCGGGAGGGATTTATGAGCAGCTCTTC
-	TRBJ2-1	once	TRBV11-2	CACSPGLAGEQFF	TGTGCCTGCAGCCCAGGGCTAGCAGGCGAGCAGTTCTTC
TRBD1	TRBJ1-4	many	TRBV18	CASSTRDRNEKLFF	TGTGCCAGCTCAACCCGGGACAGGAATGAAAAACTGTTTTTT
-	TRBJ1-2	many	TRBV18	CASSTPVSGYGYGYTF	TGTGCCAGCTCAACACCCGTTTCAGGGTATGGCTATGGCTACACCTTC
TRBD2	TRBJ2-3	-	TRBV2	CASKKRTSGVTDTQYF	TGTGCCAGCAAGAAAAGGACTAGCGGGGTCACAGATACGCAGTATTTC
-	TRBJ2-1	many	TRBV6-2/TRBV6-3	CASRGDSVNEQFF	TGTGCCAGCAGGGGGGATTCAGTCAATGAGCAGTTCTTC
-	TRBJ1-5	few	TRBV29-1	CSAREDSNQPQHF	TGCAGTGCCCGGGAGGATAGCAATCAGCCCCAGCATTTT
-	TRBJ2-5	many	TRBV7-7	CASSTRRGEGETQYF	TGTGCTAGCAGCACCCGTCGGGGAGAGGGGGAGACCCAGTACTTC
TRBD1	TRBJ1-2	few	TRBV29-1	CSVGNGGTGSSDGYTF	TGCAGCGTGGGAAACGGGGGGACAGGGTCGTCAGATGGCTACACCTTC
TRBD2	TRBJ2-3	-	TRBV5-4	CASNSAGGGDTQYF	TGTGCCAGCAATTCGGCGGGAGGGGGAGATACGCAGTATTTT
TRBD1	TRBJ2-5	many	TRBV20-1	CSARDLLAGGLETQYF	TGCAGTGCTAGAGATCTCCTAGCAGGGGGCTTGGAGACCCAGTACTTC
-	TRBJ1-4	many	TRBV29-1	CSVEDRGKLLF	TGCAGCGTTGAAGACAGGGGAAAACTGCTTTTT
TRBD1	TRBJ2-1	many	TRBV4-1	CASSHDRGSGLVRRGEQFF	TGCGCCAGCAGCCATGACAGGGGGAGCGGACTAGTTCGTCGTGGTGAGCAGTTCTTC
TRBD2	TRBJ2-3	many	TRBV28	CASCGSPGSYTDTQYF	TGTGCCAGCTGCGGGAGTCCAGGATCGTACACAGATACGCAGTATTTT
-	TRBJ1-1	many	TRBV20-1	CSARVTLNTEAFF	TGCAGTGCTAGAGTCACTCTGAACACTGAAGCTTTCTTT
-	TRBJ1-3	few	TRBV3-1	CASSQDLGGAGGNTIYF	TGTGCCAGCAGCCAAGATCTAGGGGGGGCGGGAGGAAACACCATATATTTT
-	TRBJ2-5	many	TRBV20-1	CSASSLSDQETQYF	TGCAGTGCTAGCTCTCTTTCGGACCAAGAGACCCAGTACTTC
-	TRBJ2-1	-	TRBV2	CASSELTPQEQFF	TGTGCCAGCAGTGAACTCACCCCCCAGGAGCAGTTCTTC
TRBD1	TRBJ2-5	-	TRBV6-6	CASKGQGWWETQYF	TGTGCCAGCAAAGGACAGGGATGGTGGGAGACCCAGTACTTC
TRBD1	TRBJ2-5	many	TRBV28	CASSDNTGGRETQYF	TGTGCCAGCAGTGATAACACAGGGGGCCGGGAGACCCAGTACTTC
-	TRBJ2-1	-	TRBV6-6	CASSYFAPRPPKYEQFF	TGTGCCAGCAGTTACTTTGCCCCCCGGCCCCCCAAATATGAGCAGTTCTTC
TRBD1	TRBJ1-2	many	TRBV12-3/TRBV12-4	CASSLRSLPGQGLFGYTF	TGTGCCAGCAGTTTGCGTAGTCTTCCGGGACAGGGGTTGTTTGGCTACACCTTC
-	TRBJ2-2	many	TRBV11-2	CASSFQTTNTGELFF	TGTGCCAGCAGCTTTCAGACAACGAACACCGGGGAGCTGTTTTTT
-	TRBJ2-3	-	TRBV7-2	CASSPRFGTDTQYF	TGTGCCAGCAGCCCTCGGTTTGGCACAGATACGCAGTATTTT
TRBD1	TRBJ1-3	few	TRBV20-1	CSASTGGYSGNTIYF	TGCAGTGCCTCGACAGGGGGCTACTCTGGAAACACCATATATTTT
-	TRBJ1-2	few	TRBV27	CAGSLRGMDYGHTF	TGTGCCGGCAGTTTAAGGGGGATGGACTATGGCCACACCTTC
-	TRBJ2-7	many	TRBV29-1	CSVGPGNEQYF	TGCAGCGTTGGGCCCGGAAACGAGCAGTACTTC
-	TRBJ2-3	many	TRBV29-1	CSAGEGQSFTDTQYF	TGCAGCGCGGGGGAGGGACAAAGCTTCACAGATACGCAGTATTTT
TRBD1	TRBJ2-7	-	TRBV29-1	CSVEDPISGQGTAGAQYF	TGCAGCGTTGAAGACCCTATAAGCGGACAGGGGACGGCGGGTGCGCAGTACTTC
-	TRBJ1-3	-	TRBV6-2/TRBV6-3	CATADLGDTIYF	TGTGCCACCGCTGACCTTGGAGACACCATATATTTT
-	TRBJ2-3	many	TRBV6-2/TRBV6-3	CASSYSLFDTQYF	TGTGCCAGCAGTTATTCTCTGTTCGATACGCAGTATTTT